This section outlines one T cell receptor beta chain sequence together with its context. The target antigen is unknown. Overall study results and limits: Tumor Treg TCRs overlapped most with tumor naive CD4+ cells. The TCR gene usage of tumor memory CD4+ T cells clustered together with blood and lymph node memory CD4+ cells and with lymph node naive CD4+ cells.

Constant-region reverse primers amplified full-length variable regions, followed by semi-nested Nested Universal Primer A PCR. TCRdb reanalysed the 5' RACE reads using MiXCR and keeps one entry per CDR3 protein. The table shows approximately 5,400 distinct CDR3 sequences, with roughly 51% occurring only once. The memory fraction was CD4+CD45RO+CD25- cells. The CDR3 has 16 amino acids. Trimming pared 2 bases from V and 3 bases from J, leaving 20 bases between. From germline, CDR1 is DFQATT and CDR2 SNEGSKA (reference sequence). The TCR was taken from a female donor with breast cancer. The gene calls are TRBV20-1 and TRBJ2-7, with D perhaps matching TRBD1 or TRBD2 (5 bases each). Specimen: memory CD4+ T cells sorted from blood. The subset was: memory CD4+ T cells, CD4+CD45RO+CD25-. CDR3 in amino acids: CSARRGAFQGGYEQYF. The CDR3 DNA sequence: TGCAGTGCTAGACGAGGGGCGTTCCAGGGCGGCTACGAGCAGTACTTC.